This T cell receptor (beta chain) was sequenced for a study of radiotherapy plus CTLA-4 blockade in lung cancer. In the study overall: Overall, about 19% of patients showed an objective response, while about 31% attained disease control. Overall study results and limits: Interferon-beta and early blood T cell clone dynamics reportedly predicted response best.

About this clone: What it binds is unknown.

Chemo-refractory metastatic non-small-cell lung cancer patients were treated with focal radiation plus CTLA-4 blockade with ipilimumab. Generated by immunoSEQ multiplex PCR, the TCRdb table keeps only in-frame clones and is missing some. The sample contains over 60,000 clones, around 90% of which appear only once. From germline, CDR1 is MGHRA and CDR2 YSYEKL. This CDR3 region has 15 residues. Unmatched junction bases numbered 4, after V lost 1 base and J lost 4 bases. V is TRBV4-1 and J is TRBJ2-3; 8 bases match TRBD2. The receptor was isolated from a human donor with non-small cell lung cancer that progressed on radiotherapy plus ipilimumab. The source was peripheral blood, collected from a patient treated with radiotherapy plus ipilimumab. CDR3 region: CASSQVAGGPDTQYF. For the CDR3, the DNA is TGCGCCAGCAGCCAAGTTGCGGGAGGACCAGATACGCAGTATTTT.